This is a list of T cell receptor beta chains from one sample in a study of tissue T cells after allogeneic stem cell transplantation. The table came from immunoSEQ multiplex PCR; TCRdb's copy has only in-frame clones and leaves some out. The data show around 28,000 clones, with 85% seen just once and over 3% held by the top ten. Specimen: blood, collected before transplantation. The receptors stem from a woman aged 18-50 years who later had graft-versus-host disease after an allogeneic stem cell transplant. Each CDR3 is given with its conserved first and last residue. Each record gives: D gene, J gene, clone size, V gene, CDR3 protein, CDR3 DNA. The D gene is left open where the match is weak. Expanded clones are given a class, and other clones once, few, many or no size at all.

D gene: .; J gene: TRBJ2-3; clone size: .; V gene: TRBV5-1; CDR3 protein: CASRPNTDTQYF; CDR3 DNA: TGCGCCAGCAGACCAAACACAGATACGCAGTATTTT
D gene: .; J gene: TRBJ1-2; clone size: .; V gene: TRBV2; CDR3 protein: CASSVVGVGGYTF; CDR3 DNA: TGTGCCAGCAGTGTGGTGGGGGTCGGGGGCTACACCTTC
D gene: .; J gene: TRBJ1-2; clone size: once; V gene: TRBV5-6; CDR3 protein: CASSPKGGTTLGYTF; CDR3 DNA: TGTGCCAGCAGCCCCAAGGGGGGAACCACTCTAGGCTACACCTTC
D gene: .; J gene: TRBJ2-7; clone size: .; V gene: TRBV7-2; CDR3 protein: CASSLGGVVGYEQYF; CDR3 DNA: TGTGCCAGCAGCTTAGGTGGGGTAGTAGGCTACGAGCAGTACTTC
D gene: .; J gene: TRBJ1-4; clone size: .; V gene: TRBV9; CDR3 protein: CASSGRGGPEKLFF; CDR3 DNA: TGTGCCAGCAGCGGGAGGGGGGGACCCGAAAAACTGTTTTTT
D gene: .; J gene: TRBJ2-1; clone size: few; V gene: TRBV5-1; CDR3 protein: CASSLVREIYNEQFF; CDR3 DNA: TGCGCCAGCAGCTTGGTTAGGGAGATATACAATGAGCAGTTCTTC
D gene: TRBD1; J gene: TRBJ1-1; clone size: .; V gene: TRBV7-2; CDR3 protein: CASSFQTGGNTEAFF; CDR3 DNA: TGTGCCAGCAGCTTCCAAACAGGGGGCAACACTGAAGCTTTCTTT
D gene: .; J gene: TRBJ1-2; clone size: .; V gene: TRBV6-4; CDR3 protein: CASSDSGHYGYTF; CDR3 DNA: TGTGCCAGCAGTGACTCGGGACACTATGGCTACACCTTC
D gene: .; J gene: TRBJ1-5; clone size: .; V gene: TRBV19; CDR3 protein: CASSMSVGWPLNQPQHF; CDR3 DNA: TGTGCCAGTAGTATGTCCGTCGGCTGGCCACTCAATCAGCCCCAGCATTTT
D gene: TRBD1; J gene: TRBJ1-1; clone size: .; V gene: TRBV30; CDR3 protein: CAWSTGTGFTEAFF; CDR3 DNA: TGTGCCTGGAGTACCGGGACAGGGTTCACTGAAGCTTTCTTT
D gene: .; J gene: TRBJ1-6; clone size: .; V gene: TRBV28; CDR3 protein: CASSLGLHGLTSNSPLHF; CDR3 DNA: TGTGCCAGCAGTTTAGGGCTTCATGGTTTAACGTCCAATTCACCCCTCCACTTT
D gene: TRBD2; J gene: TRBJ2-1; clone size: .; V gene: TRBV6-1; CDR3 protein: CASSDLTGGPGNEQFF; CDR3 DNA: TGTGCCAGCAGTGACTTAACGGGAGGGCCGGGGAATGAGCAGTTCTTC
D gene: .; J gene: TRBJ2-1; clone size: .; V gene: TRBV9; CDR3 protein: CASRKSETMDEQFF; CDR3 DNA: TGTGCCAGCAGGAAGTCCGAGACGATGGATGAGCAGTTCTTC
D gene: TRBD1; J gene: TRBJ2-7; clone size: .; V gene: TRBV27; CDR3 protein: CASSFGQGMSSYEQYF; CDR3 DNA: TGTGCCAGCAGTTTCGGACAGGGGATGAGCTCCTACGAGCAGTACTTC
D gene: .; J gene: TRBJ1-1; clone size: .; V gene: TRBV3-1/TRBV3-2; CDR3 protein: CASSQLWTSEAFF; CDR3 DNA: TGTGCCAGCAGCCAACTCTGGACCAGTGAAGCTTTCTTT
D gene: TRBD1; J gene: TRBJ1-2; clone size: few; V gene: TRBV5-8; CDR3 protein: CASSRTGGRTNYGYTF; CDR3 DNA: TGTGCCAGCAGCCGAACAGGGGGGAGAACTAACTATGGCTACACCTTC
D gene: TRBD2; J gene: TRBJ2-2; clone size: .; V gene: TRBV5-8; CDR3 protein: CASSRLLAALDAGELFF; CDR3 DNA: TGTGCCAGCAGCCGGCTACTAGCGGCTCTGGATGCCGGGGAGCTGTTTTTT
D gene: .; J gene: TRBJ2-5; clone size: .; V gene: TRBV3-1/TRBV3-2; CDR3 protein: CASSQATDTQETQYF; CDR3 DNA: TGTGCCAGCAGCCAAGCTACAGATACACAAGAGACCCAGTACTTC
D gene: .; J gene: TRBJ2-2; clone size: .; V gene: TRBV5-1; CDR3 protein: CASSLTYGIGELFF; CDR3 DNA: TGCGCCAGCAGCTTGACCTACGGGATCGGGGAGCTGTTTTTT
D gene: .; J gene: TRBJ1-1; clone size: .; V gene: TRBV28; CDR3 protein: CASSLGGGGTTEAFF; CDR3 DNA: TGTGCCAGCAGTTTAGGTGGTGGGGGGACCACTGAAGCTTTCTTT
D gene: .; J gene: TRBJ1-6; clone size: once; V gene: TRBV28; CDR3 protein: CASTPRLLSSPLHF; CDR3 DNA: TGTGCCAGCACCCCCCGGCTTCTAAGTTCACCCCTCCACTTT
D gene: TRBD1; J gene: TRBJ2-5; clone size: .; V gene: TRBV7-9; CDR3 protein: CASSWGQGGETQYF; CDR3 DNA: TGTGCCAGCAGCTGGGGACAGGGGGGAGAGACCCAGTACTTC
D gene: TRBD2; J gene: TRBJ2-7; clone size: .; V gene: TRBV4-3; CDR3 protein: CASSQDRAGGDEQYF; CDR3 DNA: TGCGCCAGCAGCCAAGATCGAGCGGGGGGCGACGAGCAGTACTTC
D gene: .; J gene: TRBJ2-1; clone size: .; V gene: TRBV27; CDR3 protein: CASSLWSQEEQFF; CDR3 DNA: TGTGCCAGCAGCTTATGGTCACAGGAGGAACAGTTCTTC
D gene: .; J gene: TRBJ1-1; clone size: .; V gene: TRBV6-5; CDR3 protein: CASSYDQNTEAFF; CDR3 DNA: TGTGCCAGCAGTTATGACCAGAACACTGAAGCTTTCTTT
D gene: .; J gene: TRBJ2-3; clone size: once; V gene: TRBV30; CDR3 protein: CAWSDGRDTQYF; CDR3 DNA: TGTGCCTGGAGCGACGGACGGGATACGCAGTATTTT
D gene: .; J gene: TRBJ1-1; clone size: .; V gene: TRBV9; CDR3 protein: CASSVGRTNTEAFF; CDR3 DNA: TGTGCCAGCAGCGTAGGGCGGACGAACACTGAAGCTTTCTTT
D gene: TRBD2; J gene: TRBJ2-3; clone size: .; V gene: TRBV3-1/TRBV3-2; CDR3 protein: CASSQRLAGGVSDTQYF; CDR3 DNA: TGTGCCAGCAGCCAGAGACTAGCGGGGGGGGTTTCAGATACGCAGTATTTT
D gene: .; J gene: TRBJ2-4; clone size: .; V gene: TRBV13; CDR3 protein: CASSLGNIQYF; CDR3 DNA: TGTGCCAGCAGCTTAGGCAACATTCAGTACTTC
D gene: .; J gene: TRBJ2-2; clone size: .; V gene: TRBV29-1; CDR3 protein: CSVGSTNTGELFF; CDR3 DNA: TGCAGCGTTGGCAGTACGAACACCGGGGAGCTGTTTTTT
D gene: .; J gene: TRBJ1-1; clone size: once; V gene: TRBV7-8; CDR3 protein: CASSPPGAVPEAFF; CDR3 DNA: TGTGCCAGCAGCCCTCCGGGGGCCGTCCCTGAAGCTTTCTTT
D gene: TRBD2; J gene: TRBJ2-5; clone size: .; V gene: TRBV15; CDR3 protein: CATKRTSGGARQETQYF; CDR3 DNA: TGTGCCACCAAAAGGACTAGCGGGGGGGCCAGGCAAGAGACCCAGTACTTC
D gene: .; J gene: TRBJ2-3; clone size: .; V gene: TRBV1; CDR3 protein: CTSSTPRKPSGGSTDTQYF; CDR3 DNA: TGCACCAGCAGCACTCCGAGAAAACCTAGCGGGGGGAGCACAGATACGCAGTATTTT
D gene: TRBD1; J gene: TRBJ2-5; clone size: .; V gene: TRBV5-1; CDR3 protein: CASSLGGQQETQYF; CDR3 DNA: TGCGCCAGCAGCTTGGGGGGACAGCAAGAGACCCAGTACTTC
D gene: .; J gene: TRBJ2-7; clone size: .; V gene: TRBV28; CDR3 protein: CASRVGGTYEQYF; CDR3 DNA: TGTGCCAGCAGGGTAGGGGGAACCTACGAGCAGTACTTC